Following are 24 T cell receptor beta chains from one sample sequenced in a study of cytomegalovirus exposure and HLA in healthy donors. In the PCR, 60 Vbeta and 13 Jbeta primers were used. The table came from immunoSEQ multiplex PCR; TCRdb's copy has only in-frame clones and leaves some out. Among approximately 170,000 clones, over 75% were seen once, and the ten largest hold 1% to 1.5%. The sample comprised PBMCs. The origin of the receptors is a man aged 45 to 65 in good health and CMV-seropositive.

The chain uses TRBV10-3 and TRBJ2-6; 7 bases are shared with TRBD1. V shed 6 bases and J 6 bases; nucleotides not matched to a gene: 2. The CDR3 sequence is 13 residues long. Germline assignment: CDR1 ENHRY and CDR2 SYGVKD. The CDR3 sequence is CAIRGGLANVLTF. The CDR3, as DNA: TGTGCCATCAGAGGGGGCTTGGCCAACGTCCTGACTTTC.

The chain links TRBV6-5 to TRBJ1-2; D gene unclear. V lost 0 bases and J 1 base, leaving 9 bases between the germline ends. The CDR3 consists of 15 residues. CDR1 MNHEY and CDR2 SVGAGI come from the germline V gene. CDR3 in DNA: TGTGCCAGCAGTTACTCGATGCGGATTAACTATGGCTACACCTTC. Amino acids: CASSYSMRINYGYTF.

A remark on this clone: Other nucleotide sequences from this sample produce the same CDR3. V is TRBV18 and J is TRBJ2-7, with TRBD1 identical over 7 bases. This CDR3 spans 14 amino acids. Germline V gene data show CDR1 as KGHSH and CDR2 as LQKENI. J gave up 2 bases and V 3 bases, and 4 bases lay outside the gene matches. The CDR3 DNA follows: TGTGCCAGCTCACCCAGGACAGGCCCCTACGAGCAGTACTTC. Residues: CASSPRTGPYEQYF.

The gene calls are TRBV5-4 and TRBJ2-3; 7 positions agree with TRBD1. The germline CDR1 and CDR2 sequences are SGHNT and YYREEE (reference sequence). The CDR3 is 15 amino acids. The junction had 10 bases not matched to a gene; V was cut back by 4 bases and J by 5 bases. This chain's CDR3 is CASSPEGQVVDTQYF. CDR3 DNA sequence: TGTGCCAGCAGCCCAGAAGGACAGGTCGTAGATACGCAGTATTTT.

This rearrangement joins TRBV2 to TRBJ1-1; D remains unclear. V dropped 6 bases and J dropped 3 bases, with 17 bases sitting between them. Germline V gene data show CDR1 as SNHLY and CDR2 as FYNNEI. The CDR3 totals 15 residues. In DNA, the CDR3 is TGTGCCAGCAGCACTAGAGAGGTGGAATACACTGAAGCTTTCTTT. Amino acid sequence: CASSTREVEYTEAFF.

The V gene is TRBV6-6, the J gene TRBJ1-2; 7 bases agree with TRBD1. The CDR3 is 12 residues long. Germline CDR1 MNHNY, CDR2 SVGAGI (reference sequence). Unmatched junction bases numbered 8, after V lost 8 bases and J lost 8 bases. The CDR3 protein is CASQGGIRGYTF. In DNA form, the CDR3 reads TGTGCCAGCCAGGGGGGAATACGGGGCTACACCTTC.

The chain employs TRBV30 and TRBJ1-4; D may be TRBD1 (6 bases). The germline CDR1 and CDR2 sequences are GTSNPN and SVGIG (reference sequence). The CDR3 is 12 amino acids. V was cut by 2 bases and J by 8 bases, with 9 bases left in between. The CDR3 DNA is TGTGCCTGGAGTACAGGGCCCGAAAAACTGTTTTTT. This translates into CAWSTGPEKLFF.

This chain connects TRBV4-3 to TRBJ2-5; D not certain. Deletions cut 1 base from V and 5 bases from J, with 8 bases between. Per the germline V gene, CDR1 is LGHNA and CDR2 is YSLEER. The CDR3 loop spans 13 amino acids. The CDR3 sequence: CASSQGLSETQYF. The CDR3 bases are TGCGCCAGCAGCCAAGGACTCTCCGAGACCCAGTACTTC.

The chain couples TRBV28 to TRBJ2-7, with a tentative D call TRBD2 (6 bases). The CDR3 runs to 14 residues. The germline CDR1 and CDR2 sequences are MDHEN and SYDVKM. Trimming left V 7 bases short and J 1 base short, with 14 bases between. CDR3 in DNA: TGTGCCAGCAACCCCGGGACTCGGTCCTACGAGCAGTACTTC. It specifies CASNPGTRSYEQYF.

The chain employs TRBV5-1 and TRBJ1-2, with 9 positions matching TRBD1. Trimming cost V 5 bases and J 5 bases; bases outside gene matches: 4. The CDR3 is made up of 13 amino acids. The V gene's germline CDR1 is SGHRS and CDR2 YFSETQ. The CDR3 nucleotides read TGCGCCAGCAGATTAGACAGGGGGTATGGCTACACCTTC. It yields the protein CASRLDRGYGYTF.

This clone was picked up a small number of times. The CDR3 region is CASSLDRGGGANVLTF. The CDR3 DNA reads as TGCGCCAGCAGCCTGGACAGGGGAGGTGGGGCCAACGTCCTGACTTTC. This chain joins TRBV5-1 and TRBJ2-6; 9 nucleotides match TRBD1. V was clipped by 4 bases and J by 3 bases; unmatched bases: 5. CDR1 SGHRS and CDR2 YFSETQ come from the germline V gene. This CDR3 comprises 16 residues.

The J gene is TRBJ2-5, the V gene TRBV9; 9 bases map to TRBD2. From germline, CDR1 is SGDLS and CDR2 YYNGEE. J gave up 5 bases and V 0 bases, and 5 bases lay outside the gene matches. The CDR3 totals 15 residues. CDR3 in amino acids: CASSVGGGRVETQYF. The CDR3 DNA reads as TGTGCCAGCAGCGTAGGCGGCGGGAGGGTGGAGACCCAGTACTTC. Filled out from reference TRBV9 and TRBJ2-5, the complete variable domain reads DSGVTQTPKHLITATGQRVTLRCSPRSGDLSVYWYQQSLDQGLQFLIQYYNGEERAKGNILERFSAQQFPDLHSELNLSSLELGDSALYFCASSVGGGRVETQYFGPGTRLLVL.

This chain links TRBV30 with TRBJ1-6, with 7 bases aligning to TRBD1. V dropped 5 bases and J dropped 4; count of bases not matched to a gene: 2. The CDR3 is 13 residues long. Germline values: CDR1 GTSNPN, CDR2 SVGIG (reference sequence). The CDR3 DNA reads TGTGCCTGGGGGACAGAGTATAATTCACCCCTCCACTTT. It encodes CAWGTEYNSPLHF. Based on the CDR3 plus reference TRBV30 and TRBJ1-6, the full variable domain is SQTIHQWPATLVQPVGSPLSLECTVEGTSNPNLYWYRQAAGRGLQLLFYSVGIGQISSEVPQNLSASRPQDRQFILSSKKLLLSDSGFYLCAWGTEYNSPLHFGNGTRLTVT.

This clone has only a few counts. The CDR3 sequence is CASTSRSRTEAFF. In DNA, the CDR3 is TGTGCCAGCACTAGCCGGTCGCGCACTGAAGCTTTCTTT. The chain couples TRBV6-1 to TRBJ1-1; D remains ambiguous. The length of the CDR3 is 13 residues. Germline V gene lookup returns CDR1 MNHNS and CDR2 SASEGT. V was clipped by 7 bases and J by 4 bases, with 13 bases between them.

The genes are TRBV2 and TRBJ2-7; D is ambiguous. V dropped 4 bases and J dropped 3 bases, with 4 bases sitting between them. CDR1 is SNHLY and CDR2 is FYNNEI in the germline V gene. CDR3 length: 11 amino acids. The chain's CDR3 is CASSAYYEQYF. DNA for the CDR3: TGTGCCAGCAGTGCCTACTACGAGCAGTACTTC. Full variable domain (rest looked up from reference TRBV2 and TRBJ2-7): EPEVTQTPSHQVTQMGQEVILRCVPISNHLYFYWYRQILGQKVEFLVSFYNNEISEKSEIFDDQFSVERPDGSNFTLKIRSTKLEDSAMYFCASSAYYEQYFGPGTRLTVT.

The genes are TRBV27 and TRBJ2-1, with 7 nucleotides matching TRBD1. V lost 5 bases to trimming and J lost 5 bases; unmatched junction nucleotides: 9. The CDR3 consists of 15 residues. CDR1 and CDR2 from the germline V gene are MNHEY and SMNVEV (reference sequence). The CDR3 sequence: CASSPRQGTHNEQFF. As DNA, the CDR3 is TGTGCCAGCAGTCCGCGACAGGGAACCCACAATGAGCAGTTCTTC.

This chain uses TRBV9 with TRBJ2-1, with 14 bases aligning to TRBD2. V shed 4 bases and J 1 base; nucleotides not matched to a gene: 7. This CDR3 is built from 18 residues. From germline, CDR1 is SGDLS and CDR2 YYNGEE. The CDR3 bases are TGTGCCAGCAGCCCCCGAGGGACTAGCGGGGGTTCCTACAATGAGCAGTTCTTC. Its protein product is CASSPRGTSGGSYNEQFF.

The chain joins TRBV28 to TRBJ2-4; a possible D gene is TRBD2 (7 bases). V was clipped by 3 bases and J by 1 base, with 19 bases between them. The germline CDR1 and CDR2 sequences are MDHEN and SYDVKM. The CDR3 totals 18 residues. The chain's CDR3 is CASSLRGLSGGAKNIQYF. CDR3 DNA sequence: TGTGCCAGCAGTTTGCGGGGGCTATCCGGCGGGGCCAAAAACATTCAGTACTTC.

The table lists this clone with a few counts. This chain uses TRBV28 with TRBJ1-1; tentatively, D is TRBD1 (5 bases). Per germline, CDR1 MDHEN and CDR2 SYDVKM. This CDR3 comprises 14 residues. V was cut by 2 bases and J by 1 base, with 8 bases left in between. The CDR3 loop reads CASSLLGGNTEAFF. The CDR3 DNA sequence: TGTGCCAGCAGTTTACTCGGGGGGAACACTGAAGCTTTCTTT.

The chain links TRBV11-2 to TRBJ1-2, with D possibly being TRBD1 (5 bases). Trimming pared 2 bases from V and 4 bases from J, leaving 5 bases between. Looked up from germline, CDR1 is SGHAT and CDR2 is FQNNGV. This CDR3 contains 12 residues. CDR3 sequence: CASSLQGYGYTF. The DNA for the CDR3 is TGTGCCAGCAGCTTACAGGGCTATGGCTACACCTTC.

CDR3 bases: TGTGCTAGTGCCCCCTCTGCAGGGTCTGGGGAGACCCAGTACTTC. Its protein product is CASAPSAGSGETQYF. The chain uses TRBV12-5 and TRBJ2-5; D might be TRBD1 (5 bases). Deletions cut 7 bases from V and 5 bases from J, with 20 bases between. The CDR3 covers 15 residues. The germline V gene encodes CDR1 LGHNT and CDR2 FRNRAP.

The chain has TRBV5-1 and TRBJ2-5, with 9 bases fitting TRBD1. The J segment lost 2 bases and the V segment lost 2 bases, leaving 4 bases of the junction unmatched. The CDR3 totals 15 residues. CDR1 SGHRS and CDR2 YFSETQ come from the germline V gene. DNA for the CDR3: TGCGCCAGCAGCTTTGACGACAGGGGGCAAGAGACCCAGTACTTC. Translated, it gives CASSFDDRGQETQYF.

With respect to this clone: At one of its ends the junction is not consistent with the germline gene, which may arise from a read error. The chain is built from TRBV7-2 and TRBJ2-5; a weak D match, TRBD2 (6 bases). The CDR3 runs to 15 residues. Germline values: CDR1 SGHTA, CDR2 FQGNSA. Written as DNA, the CDR3 is TGTGCCAGCAGCTTAGCGCTCGGGGGAAAAGAGGCCCAGTACTTC. Translated, it gives CASSLALGGKEAQYF.

This clone was detected only a few times. The V and J genes are TRBV5-1 and TRBJ1-1; 7 bases are shared with TRBD1. CDR1 SGHRS and CDR2 YFSETQ come from the germline V gene. Trimming took 4 bases from V and 0 from J; bases not matched to a gene: 9. This CDR3 region has 16 residues. CDR3 sequence reads: CASSPRTGYLNTEAFF. The CDR3 nucleotides read TGCGCCAGCAGCCCGAGGACAGGCTATTTGAACACTGAAGCTTTCTTT.